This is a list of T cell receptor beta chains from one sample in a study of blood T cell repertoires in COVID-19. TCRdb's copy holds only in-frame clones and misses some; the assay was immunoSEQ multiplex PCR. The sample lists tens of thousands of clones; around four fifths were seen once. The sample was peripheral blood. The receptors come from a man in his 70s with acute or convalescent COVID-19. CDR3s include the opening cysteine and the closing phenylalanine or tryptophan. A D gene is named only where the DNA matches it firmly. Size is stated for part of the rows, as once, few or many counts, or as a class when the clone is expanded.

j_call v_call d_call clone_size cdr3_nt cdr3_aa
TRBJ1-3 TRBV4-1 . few TGCGCCAGCAGCCAACGCTCCAACAGGAACTCTGGAAACACCATATATTTT CASSQRSNRNSGNTIYF
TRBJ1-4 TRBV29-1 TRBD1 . TGCAGCGTTAACAGGGGCCGCGGGGAAAAACTGTTTTTT CSVNRGRGEKLFF
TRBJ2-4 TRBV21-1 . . TGTGCCAGCCGGGGGGCAGCGGGGGGAAGCATTCAGTACTTC CASRGAAGGSIQYF
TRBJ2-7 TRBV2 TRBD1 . TGTGCCAGCAGTGAAGCGCTTGGGGACAGCCACGTCGAGCAGTACTTC CASSEALGDSHVEQYF
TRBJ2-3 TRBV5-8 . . TGTGCCAGCAGCTTGTTTAAGGGGCGTCGGACAGATACGCAGTATTTT CASSLFKGRRTDTQYF
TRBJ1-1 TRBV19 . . TGTGCCAGTAGTTCTGAGACAGGCGCATGGAACACTGAAGCTTTCTTT CASSSETGAWNTEAFF
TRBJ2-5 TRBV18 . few TGTGCCAGCTCACCTTCACTCCAAGAGACCCAGTACTTC CASSPSLQETQYF
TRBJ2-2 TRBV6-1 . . TGTGCCAGCAGTGAACTCCTCACCGGGGAGCTGTTTTTT CASSELLTGELFF
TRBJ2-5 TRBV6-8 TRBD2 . TGTGCCAGCAGTTACGTTCCAGCGGGGGGAGAGTACCAAGAGACCCAGTACTTC CASSYVPAGGEYQETQYF
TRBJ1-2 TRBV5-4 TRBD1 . TGTGCCAGCAGCCAGGGACAGGCATTTTCCTTCGGGGGCTACACCTTC CASSQGQAFSFGGYTF
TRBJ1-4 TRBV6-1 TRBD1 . TGTGCCAGCAGTGCCGGACAGGGGACAACTAATGAAAAACTGTTTTTT CASSAGQGTTNEKLFF
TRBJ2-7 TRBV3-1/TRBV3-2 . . TGTGCCAGCAGCCAAGGGCTAGCCACTCTCTACGAGCAGTACTTC CASSQGLATLYEQYF
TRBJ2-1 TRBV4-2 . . TGTGCCAGCAGCCACTTGGACAGAGAGCAGTTCTTC CASSHLDREQFF
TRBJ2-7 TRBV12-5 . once TGTGCTAGTGGCCCACCCGGGTCCACCTACGAGCAGTACTTC CASGPPGSTYEQYF
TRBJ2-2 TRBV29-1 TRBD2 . TGCAGCGTTGGGGGGACTAGCGGGGCATCCGGGGAGCTGTTTTTT CSVGGTSGASGELFF
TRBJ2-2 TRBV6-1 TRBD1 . TGTGCCAGCAGTGAACGGACAGGGGTCACCGGGGAGCTGTTTTTT CASSERTGVTGELFF
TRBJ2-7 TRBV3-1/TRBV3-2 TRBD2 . TGTGCCAGCAGCCAGATTACCGGCGGGGGGTACGAGCAGTACTTC CASSQITGGGYEQYF
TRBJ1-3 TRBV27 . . TGTGCCAGCAGGGGGCGTATCTCTGGAAACACCATATATTTT CASRGRISGNTIYF
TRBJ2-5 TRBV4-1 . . TGCGCCATCTTTATAGCACCTGGAGAGACCCAGTACTTC CAIFIAPGETQYF
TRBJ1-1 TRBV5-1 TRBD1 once TGCGCCAGCAGCTTGTCCGGGACAGGGGACACTGAAGCTTTCTTT CASSLSGTGDTEAFF
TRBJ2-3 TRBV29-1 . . TGCAGCGTTGCTAGCACAGATACGCAGTATTTT CSVASTDTQYF
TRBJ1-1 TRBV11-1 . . TGTGCCAGCAGCCTCAGAGCGGGACGGATTAACACTGAAGCTTTCTTT CASSLRAGRINTEAFF
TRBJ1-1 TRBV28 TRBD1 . TGTGCCAGCAGTCCTCCTCAGGGGGCGGGGAACACTGAAGCTTTCTTT CASSPPQGAGNTEAFF
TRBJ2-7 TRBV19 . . TGTGCCAGTTCAATCTGGGGTCTGACAGACTACGAGCAGTACTTC CASSIWGLTDYEQYF
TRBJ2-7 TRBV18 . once TGTGCCAGCTCACCACGGGAGAATGGTGTCTACGAGCAGTACTTC CASSPRENGVYEQYF
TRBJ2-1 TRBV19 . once TGTGCCAGTAGTATGCAGGGCTGGCGGGGCTACAATGAGCAGTTCTTC CASSMQGWRGYNEQFF
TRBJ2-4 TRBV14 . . TGTGCCAGCAGCCAAGGCCAGTTTGATGACATTCAGTACTTC CASSQGQFDDIQYF
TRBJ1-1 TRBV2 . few TGTGCCAGCAGTCTCCGTCCCGGTACGGCTGAAGCTTTCTTT CASSLRPGTAEAFF
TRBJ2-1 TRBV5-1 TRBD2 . TGCGCCAGCAGCCCGCCCGGCGGGGGGTCATACAATGAGCAGTTCTTC CASSPPGGGSYNEQFF
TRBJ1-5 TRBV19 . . TGTGCCAGTAGTATAGGGCAGGGTCCTCAGCCCCAGCATTTT CASSIGQGPQPQHF
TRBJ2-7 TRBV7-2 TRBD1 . TGTGCCAGCAGCCCCAGACAGGGGAGCTCCTACGAGCAGTACTTC CASSPRQGSSYEQYF
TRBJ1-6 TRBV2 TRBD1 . TGTGCCACCGCACAGGGGGCGCGGTCGAATTCACCCCTCCACTTT CATAQGARSNSPLHF
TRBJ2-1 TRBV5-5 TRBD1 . TGTGCCAGCAGCCTACAGGGGGGCGATGAGCAGTTCTTC CASSLQGGDEQFF
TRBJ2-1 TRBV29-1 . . TGCAGCGTTGAAGACAGGTTGCATCAGTTCTTC CSVEDRLHQFF
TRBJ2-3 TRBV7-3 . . TGTGCCAGCAGCTCCGGGAGCACAGATACGCAGTATTTT CASSSGSTDTQYF
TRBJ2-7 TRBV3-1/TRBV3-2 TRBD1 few TGTGCCAGCAGCCAAGATAGGGGCCGGGACAGGGCCTACGAGCAGTACTTC CASSQDRGRDRAYEQYF
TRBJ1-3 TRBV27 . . TGTGCCAGCAGTTTGGCCTGGGGGCCTTCTGGAAACACCATATATTTT CASSLAWGPSGNTIYF
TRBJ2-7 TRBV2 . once TGTGCCACCAGCAACCGTATCGGGTCCTACGAGCAGTACTTC CATSNRIGSYEQYF
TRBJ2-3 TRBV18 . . TGTGCCAGCTCACCACCAACCTACACAGATACGCAGTATTTT CASSPPTYTDTQYF
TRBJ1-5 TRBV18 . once TGTGCCAGCTCACCGGGGCAGATTAGCAATCAGCCCCAGCATTTT CASSPGQISNQPQHF
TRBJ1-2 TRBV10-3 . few TGTGCCATCAGCGGGGTCTCCTATGGCTACACCTTC CAISGVSYGYTF
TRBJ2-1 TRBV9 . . TGTGCCAGCAGCGTAGTGGGGCGAGAGCAGTTCTTC CASSVVGREQFF
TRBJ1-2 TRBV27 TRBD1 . TGTGCCAGCAGTTTATTTGGGGACAGCTATGGCTACACCTTC CASSLFGDSYGYTF
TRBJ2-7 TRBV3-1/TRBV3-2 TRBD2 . TGTGCCAGCAGCCCTTTAGCGGGGGACTACGAGCAGTACTTC CASSPLAGDYEQYF
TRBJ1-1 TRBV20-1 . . TGCAGTGCTAGAGGCGGACACTTAACTTTT CSARGGHLTF
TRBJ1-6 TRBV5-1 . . TGCGCCAGCAGCTTGGGCGACAATCCGCTTTCACCCCTCCACTTT CASSLGDNPLSPLHF
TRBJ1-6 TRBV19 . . TGTGCCAGTAGTTCGGTTGGGCGACCGATCCCCTCACCCCTCCACTTT CASSSVGRPIPSPLHF
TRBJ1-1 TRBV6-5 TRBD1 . TGTGCCAGCACCCAGTTGGGACAGGGGGACACTGAAGCTTTCTTT CASTQLGQGDTEAFF
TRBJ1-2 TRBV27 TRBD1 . TGTGCCAGCAGTCAGGGACAGGGGGCGAGGGGCTACACCTTC CASSQGQGARGYTF
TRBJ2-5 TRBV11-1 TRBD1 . TGTGCCAGCAGCTTATCGCCGACAGGGGGCGTGGAGACCCAGTACTTC CASSLSPTGGVETQYF
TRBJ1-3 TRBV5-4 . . TGTGCCAGCAGCTTGGCGGTCCTAAACACCATATATTTT CASSLAVLNTIYF
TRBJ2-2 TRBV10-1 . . TGCGCCAGCAGCCTTTTCACCGGGGAGCTGTTTTTT CASSLFTGELFF
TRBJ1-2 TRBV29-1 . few TGCAGCGTTGTGGAGGAGAGCTTCTATGGCTACACCTTC CSVVEESFYGYTF
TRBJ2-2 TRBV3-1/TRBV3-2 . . TGTGCCAGCAGCCACAGGGGATCGTACACCGGGGAGCTGTTTTTT CASSHRGSYTGELFF
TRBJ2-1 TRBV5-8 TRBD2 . TGTGCCAGCAGCTTAGGGCGGGGGGTGTGGGACAATGAGCAGTTCTTC CASSLGRGVWDNEQFF
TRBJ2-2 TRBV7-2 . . TGTGCCAGCAGCTTAACTAGAACCGGGGAGCTGTTTTTT CASSLTRTGELFF
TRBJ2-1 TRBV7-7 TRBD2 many TGTGCTAGCAGCTTAGTAGCGGGGGACAATGAGCAGTTCTTC CASSLVAGDNEQFF
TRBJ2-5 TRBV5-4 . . TGTGCCAGCCAATCATGGCAGGAGACCCAGTACTTC CASQSWQETQYF
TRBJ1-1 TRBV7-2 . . TGTGCCAGCAGCCCACTACCAGGGGAGGAAGCTTTCTTT CASSPLPGEEAFF
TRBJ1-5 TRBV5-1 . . TGCGCCAGCAGCCCCCTCGGGGGAGGGGAACAGCCCCAGCATTTT CASSPLGGGEQPQHF